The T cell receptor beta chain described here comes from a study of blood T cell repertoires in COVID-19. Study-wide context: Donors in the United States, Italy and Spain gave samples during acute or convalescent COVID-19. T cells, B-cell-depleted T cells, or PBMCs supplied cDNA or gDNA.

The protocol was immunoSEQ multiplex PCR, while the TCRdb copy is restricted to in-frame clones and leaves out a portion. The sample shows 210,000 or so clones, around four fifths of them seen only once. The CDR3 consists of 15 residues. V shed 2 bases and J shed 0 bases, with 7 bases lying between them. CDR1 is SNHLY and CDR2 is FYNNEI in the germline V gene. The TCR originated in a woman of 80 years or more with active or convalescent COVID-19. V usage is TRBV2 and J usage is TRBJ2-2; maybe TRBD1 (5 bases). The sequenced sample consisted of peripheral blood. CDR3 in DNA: TGTGCCAGCAGTGAACGGACATCGAACACCGGGGAGCTGTTTTTT. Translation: CASSERTSNTGELFF.